The sequence of this T cell receptor (beta chain) was determined in a study of cytomegalovirus exposure and HLA in healthy donors. Study findings and constraints: Across HLA loci, a later analysis found differing TCR association rates, with DRB1 most and HLA-C fewest. In a later analysis, specific HLA alleles were associated with approximately 16,000 TCR beta sequences at a 0.05 false discovery rate. Productive status was seen about 90% or about 30% of the time for most TCR beta V segments in an earlier analysis. Specific recognition of CMV antigens was confirmed in vitro for a few chains (all CMV-associated).

PCR amplification relied on 60 Vbeta primers (plus 13 Jbeta primers). The repertoire was sequenced with immunoSEQ multiplex PCR; TCRdb's copy has only in-frame clones and lacks some. This sample has about 140,000 clones, with 73% found just once. Concerning this clone itself: What it binds is not known.

CDR3 length equals 14 residues. Per the germline V gene, CDR1 is ENHRY and CDR2 is SYGVKD. V lost 6 bases and J lost 7, with 13 bases in between. J is TRBJ1-6 and V is TRBV10-3, with no clear D. This TCR came from a human donor in good health. The sample consisted of PBMCs. CDR3 sequence (DNA): TGTGCCATCAGCATAGAGGGTGGGAATTCACCCCTCCACTTT. Amino acid sequence: CAISIEGGNSPLHF.